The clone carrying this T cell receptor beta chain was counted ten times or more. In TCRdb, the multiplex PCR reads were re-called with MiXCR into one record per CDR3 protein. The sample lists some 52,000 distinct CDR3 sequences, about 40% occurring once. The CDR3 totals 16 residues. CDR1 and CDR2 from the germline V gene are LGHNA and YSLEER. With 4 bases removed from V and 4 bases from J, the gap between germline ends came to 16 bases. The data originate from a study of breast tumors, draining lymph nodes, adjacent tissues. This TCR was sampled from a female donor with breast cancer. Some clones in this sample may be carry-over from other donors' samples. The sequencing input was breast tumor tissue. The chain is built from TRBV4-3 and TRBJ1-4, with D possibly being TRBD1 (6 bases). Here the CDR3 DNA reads TGCGCCAGCAGCCGAAGAGCGGGACAAGATAATGAAAAACTGTTTTTT. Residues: CASSRRAGQDNEKLFF.